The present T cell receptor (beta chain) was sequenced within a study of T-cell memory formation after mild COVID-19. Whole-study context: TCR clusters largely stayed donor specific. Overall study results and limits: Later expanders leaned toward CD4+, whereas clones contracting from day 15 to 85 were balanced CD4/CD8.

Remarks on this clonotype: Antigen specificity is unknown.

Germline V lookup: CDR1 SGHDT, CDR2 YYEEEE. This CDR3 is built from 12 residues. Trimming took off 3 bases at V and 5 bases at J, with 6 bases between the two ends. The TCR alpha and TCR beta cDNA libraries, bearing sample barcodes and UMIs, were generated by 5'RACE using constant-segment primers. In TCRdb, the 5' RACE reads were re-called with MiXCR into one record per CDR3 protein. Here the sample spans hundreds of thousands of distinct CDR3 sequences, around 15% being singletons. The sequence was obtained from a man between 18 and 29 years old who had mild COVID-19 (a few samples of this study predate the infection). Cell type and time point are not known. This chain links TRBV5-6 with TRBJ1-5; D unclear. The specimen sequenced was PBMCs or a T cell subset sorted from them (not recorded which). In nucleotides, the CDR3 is TGTGCCAGCAGCTGGGCGGATCAGCCCCAGCATTTT. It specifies CASSWADQPQHF. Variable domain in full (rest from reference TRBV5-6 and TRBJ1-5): DAGVTQSPTHLIKTRGQQVTLRCSPKSGHDTVSWYQQALGQGPQFIFQYYEEEERQRGNFPDRFSGHQFPNYSSELNVNALLLGDSALYLCASSWADQPQHFGDGTRLSIL.